Sequencing of this T cell receptor (beta chain) was carried out in a study of radiation and T cells in renal cell carcinoma. The time point was: blood 4 weeks post-SBRT, at nephrectomy. Indicated treatment: 15 Gy SBRT to primary tumor, nephrectomy 4 weeks later. The tumor was a clear cell renal cell carcinoma. Remarks on this clone: Antigen specificity is unknown.

The protocol was immunoSEQ multiplex PCR, while the TCRdb copy is restricted to in-frame clones and leaves out a portion. In the table there are roughly 170,000 clones, about 87% of which are singletons. Study-wide results and limits: From baseline, blood top tumor clonotypes peaked at 2 weeks post-radiation.

The CDR3 length is 16 residues. V lost 3 bases to trimming and J lost 2 bases, with 13 bases between them. Looked up from germline, CDR1 is KGHSH and CDR2 is LQKENI. The TCR was taken from a woman in her 50s with renal cell carcinoma. Sequencing used blood, obtained from a patient whose treatment included radiotherapy and nephrectomy. The V and J genes are TRBV18 and TRBJ1-4; D is possibly TRBD1 (6 bases). CDR3 residues: CASSPLPRGTNEKLFF. The CDR3 region has the DNA TGTGCCAGCTCACCGCTCCCCAGGGGCACTAATGAAAAACTGTTTTTT.